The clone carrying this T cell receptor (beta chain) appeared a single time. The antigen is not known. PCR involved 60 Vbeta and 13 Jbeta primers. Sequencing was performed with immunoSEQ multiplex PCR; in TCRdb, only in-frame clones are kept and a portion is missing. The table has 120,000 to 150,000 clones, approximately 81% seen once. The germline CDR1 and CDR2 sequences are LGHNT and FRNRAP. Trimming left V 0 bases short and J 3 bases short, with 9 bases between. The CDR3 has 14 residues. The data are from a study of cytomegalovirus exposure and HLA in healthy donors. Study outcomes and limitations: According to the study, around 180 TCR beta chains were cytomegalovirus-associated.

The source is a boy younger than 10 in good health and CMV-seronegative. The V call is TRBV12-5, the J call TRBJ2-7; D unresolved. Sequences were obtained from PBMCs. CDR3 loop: CASGLVSENYEQYF. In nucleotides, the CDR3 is TGTGCTAGTGGTTTGGTAAGCGAGAACTACGAGCAGTACTTC.